Presented here are 15 T cell receptor beta chains from one specimen sequenced in a study of response to subunit inactivated influenza vaccine. From the RT-PCR reads, TCRdb called clonotypes with MiXCR, one entry per CDR3 protein. The sample carries more than 450,000 distinct CDR3 sequences, approximately 7.6% recorded once. The sample consisted of PBMCs from blood, taken about 24 months after vaccination. The receptors stem from a man aged 50 to 75 who received an inactivated influenza vaccine.

In its sample, this clonotype was seen many times. The chain combines TRBV20-1 with TRBJ1-5; D may be TRBD1 (5 bases). The CDR3 contains 13 residues. CDR1 is DFQATT, CDR2 SNEGSKA, per germline (reference sequence). Trimming removed 3 bases at V and 7 bases at J, with 13 bases between. In nucleotides, the CDR3 is TGCAGTGCTAGCCGATCGGGGGGACAGCCCCAGCATTTT. This gives the protein CSASRSGGQPQHF.

This clonotype has ten or more counts. Mismatch with germline at one junction end may stem from a read error. The J gene is TRBJ1-5, the V gene TRBV15; 11 nucleotides align to TRBD1. The CDR3 loop spans 14 amino acids. CDR1 LNHNV and CDR2 YYDKDF come from the germline V gene (reference sequence). CDR3 in amino acids: CATSRTGGVQPQHF. CDR3 sequence (DNA): TGCGCCACCAGCAGGACAGGGGGCGTTCAGCCCCAGCATTTT.

The chain uses TRBV5-6 and TRBJ2-1; tentatively, D is TRBD2 (5 bases). Trimming took 0 bases from V and 7 from J, leaving 11 bases between them. The CDR3 is 14 amino acids. The germline CDR1 and CDR2 sequences are SGHDT and YYEEEE. Here the CDR3 DNA reads TGTGCCAGCAGCTTGGCCCCCGGGAAGAATGAGCAGTTCTTC. Protein sequence: CASSLAPGKNEQFF.

In its sample, this clonotype was seen many times. The chain uses TRBV4-1 and TRBJ2-7; 9 bases fit TRBD2. The V and J ends lost 0 bases and 4 bases, in that order; junction bases with no gene match: 1. CDR1 is MGHRA and CDR2 is YSYEKL in the germline V gene. This CDR3 has 14 amino acids. The CDR3 nucleotides read TGCGCCAGCAGCCAAGATGCGGGGGGGTACGAGCAGTACTTC. Residues: CASSQDAGGYEQYF.

The J gene is TRBJ2-7, the V gene TRBV20-1; 7 bases are a match to TRBD2. With 6 bases clipped from V and 3 bases from J, the junction kept 8 bases outside the gene matches. The CDR3 extends over 13 amino acids. From germline, CDR1 is DFQATT and CDR2 SNEGSKA (reference sequence). The CDR3 DNA follows: TGCAGTGCGGGGGGGGAGAGCCTCTACGAGCAGTACTTC. Its protein product is CSAGGESLYEQYF.

This clonotype was seen more than once but under ten times. The chain carries TRBV6-1 and TRBJ2-1, with TRBD2 matching over 7 bases. After removal of 6 bases from V and 7 bases from J, the junction contained 6 bases not matched to a gene. The CDR3 is made up of 13 amino acids. Germline CDR1 is MNHNS and CDR2 is SASEGT. CDR3 amino acids: CASRRRGENEQFF. In nucleotides, the CDR3 is TGTGCCAGCAGACGACGGGGGGAGAATGAGCAGTTCTTC.

The genes are TRBV6-6 and TRBJ2-7; no clear D. CDR3 size: 13 residues. Germline CDR1 MNHNY, CDR2 SVGAGI (reference sequence). V shed 6 bases and J shed 7 bases, with 16 bases lying between them. This CDR3 reads CASRVPYTGEQYF. CDR3 in DNA: TGTGCCAGCAGGGTACCCTACACCGGGGAGCAGTACTTC.

The table lists this clonotype with a few counts. The rearrangement uses TRBV7-9 and TRBJ1-5; D unclear. CDR3 size: 14 residues. The V gene's germline CDR1 is SEHNR and CDR2 FQNEAQ (reference sequence). V was pared by 1 base and J by 2 bases, with 6 bases between. The CDR3 DNA reads TGTGCCAGCAGCTTAGACGTCCGCAATCAGCCCCAGCATTTT. Translating it yields CASSLDVRNQPQHF. Complete variable domain (other parts from reference TRBV7-9 and TRBJ1-5): DTGVSQNPRHKITKRGQNVTFRCDPISEHNRLYWYRQTLGQGPEFLTYFQNEAQLEKSRLLSDRFSAERPKGSFSTLEIQRTEQGDSAMYLCASSLDVRNQPQHFGDGTRLSIL.

As to this clonotype: A much more abundant neighbour one base away suggests this may be a read error. The chain couples TRBV11-1 to TRBJ2-2, with D unresolved. Germline CDR1 SGHAT, CDR2 FQDESV (reference sequence). This CDR3 comprises 15 residues. With 1 base removed from V and 1 base from J, the gap between germline ends came to 7 bases. Here the CDR3 reads CASSLGTMNTGELFF. The CDR3 region has the DNA TGTGCCAGCAGCTTAGGCACGATGAACACCGGGGAGCTGTTTTTT.

This clonotype was seen a single time. The chain uses TRBV10-3 and TRBJ2-7; D might be TRBD1 (6 bases). Trimming left V 7 bases short and J 5 bases short, with 15 bases between. The CDR3 spans 13 residues. Germline CDR1 reads ENHRY; CDR2 reads SYGVKD. The CDR3 DNA reads TGTGCCATCACGCACCGCAGGGGCAACGAGCAGTACTTC. Translated: CAITHRRGNEQYF.

The V call is TRBV2, the J call TRBJ2-2; D remains unclear. This CDR3 spans 12 amino acids. Trimming removed 7 bases from V and 8 bases from J, with 11 bases in between. Germline-derived CDR1 and CDR2 are SNHLY and FYNNEI. For the CDR3, the DNA is TGTGCCAGCAAGGGCCGCTCGGGGGAGCTGTTTTTT. Protein: CASKGRSGELFF.

Many counts were recorded for this clonotype. The gene calls are TRBV12-3 or TRBV12-4 and TRBJ2-7; D might be TRBD2 (5 bases). This CDR3 has 13 residues. V lost 3 bases to trimming and J lost 7 bases, with 13 bases between them. In DNA form, the CDR3 reads TGTGCCAGCAGTTTGGAAAGACGGGGAGAGCAGTACTTC. Translating it yields CASSLERRGEQYF.

This clonotype was detected many times. V is TRBV6-4 and J is TRBJ1-2; D is perhaps TRBD1 (5 bases). V was shortened by 6 bases and J by 7 bases, with 9 bases between the two germline ends. CDR1 is MRHNA and CDR2 is SNTAGT in the germline V gene. The CDR3 consists of 11 residues. The DNA of the CDR3 is TGTGCCAGCAGCCAGGGCGCTGGCTACACCTTC. The encoded protein is CASSQGAGYTF.

The rearrangement joins TRBV7-9 to TRBJ2-7, with 8 bases aligning to TRBD2. The CDR3 has 15 residues. Unmatched junction bases numbered 11, after V lost 4 bases and J lost 6 bases. Germline-derived CDR1 and CDR2 are SEHNR and FQNEAQ (reference sequence). Written as DNA, the CDR3 is TGTGCCAGCAGCTCCGGGGGTCTGGCGGGAGGCGAGCAGTACTTC. Translating gives CASSSGGLAGGEQYF. The variable domain in full, with the rest retrieved from reference TRBV7-9 and TRBJ2-7, is DTGVSQNPRHKITKRGQNVTFRCDPISEHNRLYWYRQTLGQGPEFLTYFQNEAQLEKSRLLSDRFSAERPKGSFSTLEIQRTEQGDSAMYLCASSSGGLAGGEQYFGPGTRLTVT.

This rearrangement joins TRBV18 to TRBJ2-7, with TRBD2 matching over 12 bases. This CDR3 is 18 amino acids long. The V gene end was trimmed by 2 bases and the J gene end by 3 bases; junction bases not matched to a gene: 11. Germline CDR1 reads KGHSH; CDR2 reads LQKENI. The CDR3 region is CASSPSSGRDAFIYEQYF. The CDR3 nucleotides are TGTGCCAGCTCACCATCTAGCGGGAGGGATGCATTCATCTACGAGCAGTACTTC.